The clone carrying this T cell receptor beta chain was seen repeatedly, ten times or more. No antigen is known for it. J gave up 8 bases and V 3 bases, and 9 bases lay outside the gene matches. In germline, CDR1 is MGHDK, CDR2 SYGVNS. This CDR3 region has 17 residues. The source of the sample is a study of T cells after yellow fever vaccination. Study-wide context: Libraries from low-cell-number fractions were prepared with the SMART-Seq v4 Ultra Low Input RNA kit. The study, taken as a whole, reports: The secondary response peaked faster, at day 5 versus 15, but was weaker. Once the booster was given, most primary-vaccination clones reappeared, at just under 98% for CD4 and 85% to 90% for CD8.

Universal primer sites and UMIs were introduced during 5'RACE template-switching synthesis of TCR cDNA. TCRdb used MiXCR to reprocess the 5' RACE reads, holding one entry per CDR3 protein. The sample has 140,000 to 150,000 distinct CDR3 sequences, under 8% seen once. The chain employs TRBV25-1 and TRBJ2-1; TRBD2 aligns across 14 bases. The sequencing used CD4+ T cells sorted from PBMCs, collected 10 days after the yellow fever booster vaccination. The TCR sequence derives from a man younger than 40 who received the YFV17D yellow fever vaccine. The DNA for the CDR3 is TGTGCCAGCAGTGAGGATTTTAGACTAGCGGGAGGGGATGAGCAGTTCTTC. Its protein product is CASSEDFRLAGGDEQFF.